These 31 T cell receptor beta chains originate from one sample sequenced in a study of shared clonotypes between healthy human individuals. Repertoires were generated with immunoSEQ multiplex PCR, while TCRdb's copy carries only in-frame clones and drops some. Found here are over 2 million clones, about 95% of them singletons; the top ten hold 1.1%. CD45RO negativity and positive selection for CCR7 defined naive CD8 cells, a population that excluded terminally differentiated effector memory CD45RA+ cells. Sequenced input: naive CD8+ T cells sorted from blood. These receptors were obtained from a man between 18 and 29 years old in good health.

J is TRBJ1-5 and V is TRBV27; D is possibly TRBD1 (5 bases). The CDR3 loop spans 17 amino acids. V was cut by 6 bases and J by 2 bases, with 20 bases left in between. The germline V gene has CDR1 MNHEY and CDR2 SMNVEV (reference sequence). Here the CDR3 DNA reads TGTGCCAGCAGGCTAACGACGGTTGGGACGGGCAATCAGCCCCAGCATTTT. Translating gives CASRLTTVGTGNQPQHF.

The chain carries TRBV7-9 and TRBJ2-1; TRBD2 aligns across 11 bases. CDR1 SEHNR and CDR2 FQNEAQ come from the germline V gene (reference sequence). This CDR3 contains 16 residues. The junction had 5 bases not matched to a gene; V was cut back by 3 bases and J by 4 bases. The chain's CDR3 is CASSFSSGGPYNEQFF. CDR3 DNA sequence: TGTGCCAGCAGCTTCTCTAGCGGGGGGCCTTACAATGAGCAGTTCTTC.

The chain uses TRBV28 and TRBJ1-1; D is unresolved. The V end lost 3 bases, the J end lost 4 bases, and 12 bases lay between the germline ends. This CDR3 is 14 amino acids long. CDR1 is MDHEN, CDR2 SYDVKM, per germline. The DNA for the CDR3 is TGTGCCAGCAGTTTTCAAAAGGGAGGCACTGAAGCTTTCTTT. It codes for CASSFQKGGTEAFF.

This chain uses TRBV6-1 with TRBJ1-1; TRBD1 might be the D (6 bases). Germline V CDR1 and CDR2: MNHNS, SASEGT. Trimming left V 7 bases short and J 3 bases short, with 15 bases between. The CDR3 sequence is 14 residues long. The CDR3 sequence is CASKRTVWDTEAFF. Here the CDR3 DNA reads TGTGCCAGCAAACGGACAGTCTGGGACACTGAAGCTTTCTTT.

This chain joins TRBV7-2 and TRBJ1-5, with D tentatively TRBD1 (6 bases). The CDR3 loop spans 16 amino acids. Trimming shortened V by 4 bases and J by 5 bases, and 18 bases separated the two germline ends. Germline CDR1 is SGHTA and CDR2 is FQGNSA. CDR3 protein: CASSSRGTLLDQPQHF. The DNA for the CDR3 is TGTGCCAGCAGCTCTAGGGGGACACTTCTAGATCAGCCCCAGCATTTT.

On this clone itself: Distinct nucleotide sequences in the sample also encode this CDR3. The chain links TRBV6-5 to TRBJ2-3; no clear D gene. Germline V lookup: CDR1 MNHEY, CDR2 SVGAGI. Trimming pared 3 bases from V and 3 bases from J, leaving 7 bases between. The CDR3 has 13 amino acids. The CDR3: CASSYGGTDTQYF. The CDR3 DNA sequence: TGTGCCAGCAGTTATGGCGGAACAGATACGCAGTATTTT.

The chain couples TRBV5-6 to TRBJ2-3; 8 bases agree with TRBD2. This CDR3 spans 19 amino acids. V dropped 0 bases and J dropped 4; count of bases not matched to a gene: 16. The germline V gene has CDR1 SGHDT and CDR2 YYEEEE. In DNA form, the CDR3 reads TGTGCCAGCAGCTTGGGTCCGAGGACTAGCACCATGGGGCCAGATACGCAGTATTTT. Residues: CASSLGPRTSTMGPDTQYF. The full variable domain, in which reference TRBV5-6 and TRBJ2-3 provide the parts outside the CDR3, is DAGVTQSPTHLIKTRGQQVTLRCSPKSGHDTVSWYQQALGQGPQFIFQYYEEEERQRGNFPDRFSGHQFPNYSSELNVNALLLGDSALYLCASSLGPRTSTMGPDTQYFGPGTRLTVL.

This chain joins TRBV20-1 and TRBJ2-5; possible D gene TRBD2, 6 bases. V lost 3 bases and J 7 bases, leaving 9 bases between the germline ends. CDR3 length: 11 residues. Germline-derived CDR1 and CDR2 are DFQATT and SNEGSKA (reference sequence). The CDR3 region has the DNA TGCAGTGCTAGTCCCGGGGGGACCCAGTACTTC. This codes for CSASPGGTQYF.

This chain joins TRBV28 and TRBJ2-7, with 7 bases aligning to TRBD1. The CDR3 is 13 residues long. Looked up from germline, CDR1 is MDHEN and CDR2 is SYDVKM. The ends lost 8 bases at V and 5 bases at J; junction bases unmatched: 9. As DNA, the CDR3 is TGTGCCAGCTGGTCTACAGGGGACGACGAGCAGTACTTC. This translates into CASWSTGDDEQYF.

The CDR3 DNA is TGTGCCAGCAGCCTCGGGACTAGCTGGGGTCGCTCCTACAATGAGCAGTTCTTC. As protein: CASSLGTSWGRSYNEQFF. The chain uses TRBV5-6 and TRBJ2-1, with 9 bases lining up with TRBD2. Trimming at V came to 4 bases and at J to 0 bases, leaving 11 bases not matched to a gene. Germline lookup yields CDR1 SGHDT and CDR2 YYEEEE. CDR3 length: 18 residues.

The genes are TRBV19 and TRBJ2-7, with a tentative D call TRBD1 (5 bases). CDR1 is LNHDA, CDR2 SQIVND, per germline (reference sequence). The CDR3 extends over 15 amino acids. V lost 0 bases and J 2 bases, leaving 11 bases between the germline ends. As DNA, the CDR3 is TGTGCCAGTAGTATAGAGCCAGGGTGGGCCTACGAGCAGTACTTC. Encoded protein: CASSIEPGWAYEQYF.

The chain has TRBV27 and TRBJ1-4; 7 nucleotides align to TRBD1. Germline trimming cut 6 bases from V and 7 bases from J; bases unmatched to any gene: 8. The V gene's germline CDR1 is MNHEY and CDR2 SMNVEV (reference sequence). The CDR3 is 14 amino acids. Here the CDR3 DNA reads TGTGCCAGCAGCCCCAACAGGGGCGGTGAAAAACTGTTTTTT. It specifies CASSPNRGGEKLFF.

The CDR3 bases are TGTGCCAGCAGCGTAGATAGCGGGGACTACGAGCAGTACTTC. Translating gives CASSVDSGDYEQYF. V gene TRBV9 combines with J gene TRBJ2-7; the match to TRBD2 covers 8 bases. The CDR3 length is 14 residues. Germline-derived CDR1 and CDR2 are SGDLS and YYNGEE. V was clipped by 0 bases and J by 3 bases; unmatched bases: 2.

The chain combines TRBV27 with TRBJ1-5, with D tentatively TRBD1 (6 bases). CDR3 length: 16 amino acids. CDR1 and CDR2 (germline): MNHEY, SMNVEV (reference sequence). V shed 2 bases and J shed 2 bases, with 13 bases lying between them. The CDR3 sequence: CASSLQGNWGNQPQHF. DNA of the CDR3: TGTGCCAGCAGTTTACAGGGGAATTGGGGCAATCAGCCCCAGCATTTT.

The chain joins TRBV7-6 to TRBJ1-1; no reliable D call. V lost 1 base to trimming and J lost 2 bases, with 20 bases between them. Germline-derived CDR1 and CDR2 are SGHVS and FNYEAQ. The CDR3 runs 18 residues. The CDR3 region is CASSLGSTELGSNTEAFF. CDR3 coding DNA: TGTGCCAGCAGCTTAGGGTCTACTGAATTGGGATCTAACACTGAAGCTTTCTTT.

The rearrangement uses TRBV25-1 and TRBJ1-6; D not resolved. CDR1 and CDR2 (germline): MGHDK, SYGVNS. This CDR3 is 15 amino acids long. Trimming removed 0 bases at V and 6 bases at J, with 9 bases between. The CDR3 here is CASSEYRVGNSPLHF. The CDR3 DNA reads TGTGCCAGCAGTGAATATAGGGTCGGTAATTCACCCCTCCACTTT.

The chain carries TRBV28 and TRBJ2-7, with TRBD1 as a possible D gene (7 bases). CDR3 length: 14 residues. V dropped 3 bases and J dropped 5 bases, with 14 bases sitting between them. In germline, CDR1 is MDHEN, CDR2 SYDVKM. This CDR3 reads CASSFRGETNEQYF. CDR3 coding DNA: TGTGCCAGCAGTTTCAGGGGGGAAACTAACGAGCAGTACTTC.

This chain uses TRBV6-5 with TRBJ1-1, with 7 bases lining up with TRBD1. V lost 2 bases to trimming and J lost 0 bases; unmatched junction nucleotides: 6. CDR3 length equals 16 residues. Germline V gives CDR1 MNHEY, CDR2 SVGAGI. The CDR3 nucleotides are TGTGCCAGCAGTTACGGAGGGACAGAATTGAACACTGAAGCTTTCTTT. Its translation: CASSYGGTELNTEAFF.

The V gene is TRBV9, the J gene TRBJ2-2; D is unclear. The CDR3 is made up of 13 amino acids. The V end was cut by 5 bases, the J end by 3 bases, with 8 bases between. Germline CDR1 is SGDLS and CDR2 is YYNGEE. The chain's CDR3 is CASRKEYTGELFF. DNA of the CDR3: TGTGCCAGCAGGAAAGAATACACCGGGGAGCTGTTTTTT.

The chain carries TRBV7-9 and TRBJ2-5, with D perhaps matching TRBD1 or TRBD2 (5 bases each). V was shortened by 5 bases and J by 2 bases, with 15 bases between the two germline ends. This CDR3 contains 15 residues. Germline assignment: CDR1 SEHNR and CDR2 FQNEAQ (reference sequence). Here the CDR3 reads CASSPFSGPQETQYF. Here the CDR3 DNA reads TGTGCCAGCAGCCCCTTCTCGGGGCCACAAGAGACCCAGTACTTC.

V gene TRBV18 combines with J gene TRBJ2-7; D uncertain. V lost 6 bases to trimming and J lost 1 base, with 16 bases between them. Germline V gene data show CDR1 as KGHSH and CDR2 as LQKENI. This CDR3 has 15 amino acids. CDR3 in amino acids: CASSFTGQESYEQYF. In DNA, the CDR3 is TGTGCCAGCTCCTTTACGGGTCAGGAATCCTACGAGCAGTACTTC.

The chain joins TRBV9 to TRBJ2-7; 8 nucleotides align to TRBD1. The J segment lost 6 bases and the V segment lost 4 bases, leaving 12 bases of the junction unmatched. Per germline, CDR1 SGDLS and CDR2 YYNGEE. CDR3 length equals 15 residues. DNA for the CDR3: TGTGCCAGCAGCCCACCCAAGGGACAGGCGGGCGAGCAGTACTTC. This sequence encodes CASSPPKGQAGEQYF.

The CDR3 reads CASSYSGSGPYEQYF. CDR3 nucleotides: TGTGCCAGCAGTTATTCCGGGAGTGGGCCCTACGAGCAGTACTTC. This sequence joins TRBV6-5 and TRBJ2-7; D perhaps matches TRBD2 (6 bases). This CDR3 comprises 15 residues. V dropped 3 bases and J dropped 2 bases, with 14 bases sitting between them. CDR1 is MNHEY and CDR2 is SVGAGI in the germline V gene.

This chain links TRBV4-3 with TRBJ2-7; 9 nucleotides line up with TRBD1. The germline V gene encodes CDR1 LGHNA and CDR2 YSLEER. V dropped 0 bases and J dropped 5; count of bases not matched to a gene: 11. This CDR3 comprises 17 residues. The CDR3 DNA sequence: TGCGCCAGCAGCCAAGATCTTTCGGGACAGGGTGCCAACGAGCAGTACTTC. It is translated as CASSQDLSGQGANEQYF.

For this clone: Other nucleotide sequences in the sample specify the same CDR3. V gene TRBV29-1 combines with J gene TRBJ2-1; D may be TRBD1 (5 bases). Trimming left V 4 bases short and J 0 bases short, with 7 bases between. Germline assignment: CDR1 SQVTM and CDR2 ANQGSEA. The CDR3 runs to 13 residues. CDR3 DNA: TGCAGCGTTGGGGGCGGCTCCTACAATGAGCAGTTCTTC. As protein: CSVGGGSYNEQFF.

CDR3 region: CASSGGTENTEAFF. Written as DNA, the CDR3 is TGTGCCAGCAGCGGTGGGACTGAGAACACTGAAGCTTTCTTT. This rearrangement joins TRBV5-6 to TRBJ1-1, with TRBD1 as a possible D gene (5 bases). V lost 4 bases, J lost 1 base, and 11 bases lay in between. CDR1 SGHDT and CDR2 YYEEEE come from the germline V gene. The CDR3 is 14 residues long.

The chain links TRBV29-1 to TRBJ2-3; unclear D gene. This CDR3 contains 12 residues. Germline CDR1 and CDR2: SQVTM and ANQGSEA. With 3 bases removed from V and 2 bases from J, the gap between germline ends came to 6 bases. CDR3 sequence (DNA): TGCAGCGTTGAGTTAACCACAGATACGCAGTATTTT. It encodes CSVELTTDTQYF.

CDR3: CAWSVQGQGWSNQPQHF. As DNA, the CDR3 is TGTGCCTGGAGTGTACAGGGGCAGGGTTGGAGCAATCAGCCCCAGCATTTT. J is TRBJ1-5 and V is TRBV30, with 7 nucleotides matching TRBD1. V lost 0 bases to trimming and J lost 1 base; unmatched junction nucleotides: 9. The CDR3 contains 17 residues. Germline CDR1 reads GTSNPN; CDR2 reads SVGIG (reference sequence).

This chain uses TRBV11-2 with TRBJ2-7; a weak D match, TRBD1 (5 bases). Trimming removed 1 base at V and 6 bases at J, with 10 bases between. The CDR3 length is 13 residues. Germline V lookup: CDR1 SGHAT, CDR2 FQNNGV. The CDR3 nucleotides read TGTGCCAGCAGCTTAGCCCTAGGGGCCGAGCAGTACTTC. Its translation: CASSLALGAEQYF.

In regard to this clone: Other DNA sequences from this sample encode an identical CDR3 as well. The chain is built from TRBV19 and TRBJ2-7; either TRBD1 or TRBD2 may supply D (6 bases each). Trimming stripped 3 bases from V and 5 bases from J, with 8 bases between. The CDR3 consists of 12 residues. Germline CDR1 LNHDA, CDR2 SQIVND (reference sequence). The CDR3 DNA is TGTGCCAGTAGTATCGGGGGCGACGAGCAGTACTTC. Protein: CASSIGGDEQYF.

V gene TRBV7-8 combines with J gene TRBJ1-1; D may be TRBD1 (6 bases). Germline-derived CDR1 and CDR2 are SGHVS and FQNEAQ. CDR3 length equals 15 residues. The V end was cut by 5 bases, the J end by 5 bases, with 18 bases between. For the CDR3, the DNA is TGTGCCAGCAGCCCCGGAACAGGGCGGGGTACTGAAGCTTTCTTT. It codes for CASSPGTGRGTEAFF.